These T cell receptor beta chains were read from a single sample in a study of Ad26.COV2.S vaccination and SARS-CoV-2 variants. The protocol was immunoSEQ multiplex PCR, while the TCRdb copy is restricted to in-frame clones and leaves out a portion. The top ten clones hold 2% to 2.5% of a sample with about 320,000 clones, 85% of them seen once. The sequencing here drew on peripheral blood, taken in a trial of Ad26.COV2.S vaccine versus placebo. The receptor set was obtained from a person aged 18-65 years who received the Ad26.COV2.S COVID-19 vaccine or a placebo. The CDR3 runs from the conserved cysteine through the conserved F or W. A D gene is named only where the DNA matches it firmly. Not every row has a clone size; where given, it reads once, few, many or a size class.

>TRBD1|17|TRBJ1-2|TRBV6-1|-
CASSEFRTGGQDYGYTF
TGTGCCAGCAGTGAATTTAGGACAGGGGGCCAAGACTATGGCTACACCTTC
>-|13|TRBJ1-2|TRBV20-1|-
CSASVGRAGGYTF
TGCAGTGCTAGTGTCGGTCGGGCGGGAGGCTACACCTTC
>-|15|TRBJ1-2|TRBV4-2|-
CASSQARGGDYGYTF
TGTGCCAGCAGCCAAGCCAGGGGCGGAGACTATGGCTACACCTTC
>TRBD1|15|TRBJ1-5|TRBV19|once
CASSINRGNNQPQHF
TGTGCCAGTAGTATTAACAGGGGGAACAATCAGCCCCAGCATTTT
>TRBD1|14|TRBJ1-1|TRBV2|-
CASSERQGSTEAFF
TGTGCCAGCAGTGAACGACAGGGGAGCACTGAAGCTTTCTTT
>-|14|TRBJ2-1|TRBV27|-
CASTPGGSYNEQFF
TGTGCCAGCACCCCCGGAGGCTCCTACAATGAGCAGTTCTTC
>-|13|TRBJ1-2|TRBV28|-
CASRGLDGYGYTF
TGTGCCAGTAGGGGACTTGACGGCTATGGCTACACCTTC
>-|15|TRBJ2-7|TRBV7-2|-
CASSTSGGVTYEQYF
TGTGCCAGCAGCACCTCCGGTGGGGTTACCTACGAGCAGTACTTC
>TRBD2|16|TRBJ2-7|TRBV7-2|-
CASSFEAGDGGYEQYF
TGTGCCAGCAGCTTCGAAGCGGGGGATGGGGGTTACGAGCAGTACTTC
>-|15|TRBJ1-3|TRBV28|few
CASSLPLGQGHTIYF
TGTGCCAGCAGTCTCCCCTTAGGGCAGGGGCACACCATATATTTT
>-|14|TRBJ1-2|TRBV27|-
CASSLRGMDYGYTF
TGTGCCAGCAGTTTACGGGGTATGGACTATGGCTACACCTTC
>-|14|TRBJ2-7|TRBV7-9|-
CASSFGGRSYEQYF
TGTGCCAGCAGCTTCGGGGGTCGCTCCTACGAGCAGTACTTC
>-|16|TRBJ2-5|TRBV4-1|-
CASSADPGGSRETQYF
TGCGCCAGCAGCGCTGACCCCGGGGGTTCGAGAGAGACCCAGTACTTC
>-|13|TRBJ1-1|TRBV5-4|-
CASRPGSDTEAFF
TGTGCCAGCAGGCCAGGGTCCGACACTGAAGCTTTCTTT
>TRBD1|10|TRBJ1-2|TRBV20-1|-
CSANDRGDTF
TGCAGTGCCAACGACAGGGGTGACACCTTC
>TRBD1|15|TRBJ2-1|TRBV19|-
CASSDRGLLYNEQFF
TGTGCCAGTAGTGACAGGGGCCTTCTCTACAATGAGCAGTTCTTC
>-|13|TRBJ1-1|TRBV3-1/TRBV3-2|-
CASSQQVNTEAFF
TGTGCCAGCAGCCAACAAGTGAACACTGAAGCTTTCTTT
>-|17|TRBJ2-1|TRBV4-2|many
CASSPRGRGVSYNEQFF
TGTGCCAGCAGCCCAAGGGGGCGGGGAGTTTCCTACAATGAGCAGTTCTTC
>-|13|TRBJ1-2|TRBV9|-
CASSVGGTYGYTF
TGTGCCAGCAGCGTAGGGGGAACCTATGGCTACACCTTC
>-|12|TRBJ1-5|TRBV29-1|-
CSVAIGDQPQHF
TGCAGCGTTGCAATAGGCGATCAGCCCCAGCATTTT
>-|18|TRBJ2-6|TRBV3-1/TRBV3-2|-
CASSQDSSSRAGANVLTF
TGTGCCAGCAGCCAAGACTCTAGTTCCCGCGCTGGGGCCAACGTCCTGACTTTC
>TRBD1|14|TRBJ2-2|TRBV5-1|-
CASSLQGVPGELFF
TGCGCCAGCAGCTTGCAGGGGGTTCCCGGGGAGCTGTTTTTT